The 17 T cell receptor beta chains given below trace back to one sample, sequenced in a study of CD8+CD57+ T cells in acquired aplastic anemia. TCR beta VDJ and CDR3 profiles were obtained from a genomic DNA template. TCRdb recomputed calls from the reads with MiXCR, one row per CDR3 protein. The table includes some 120,000 distinct CDR3 sequences, more than 40% detected once. Sequencing was performed on sorted CD4+, CD8+, or CD8+CD57+ T cells (not recorded which) from PBMCs. The receptors derive from a human donor in good health, serving as a control.

In regard to this clonotype: One end of the junction is discordant with germline, which a read error may explain. V usage is TRBV5-1 and J usage is TRBJ1-1; D gene ambiguous. The CDR3 runs 13 residues. CDR1 is SGHRS and CDR2 is YFSETQ in the germline V gene. CDR3: CASSQSTNTEASF. The CDR3 DNA follows: TGCGCCAGCAGCCAATCGACGAACACCGAAGCTTCCTTT.

The V gene is TRBV10-3, the J gene TRBJ2-7, with D possibly matching TRBD1 (5 bases). CDR1 ENHRY and CDR2 SYGVKD come from the germline V gene. The CDR3 has 14 amino acids. Trimming removed 0 bases from V and 3 bases from J, with 9 bases in between. Here the CDR3 DNA reads TGTGCCATCAGTGAGTCGGGGCAGGGCTACGAGCAGTACTTC. It encodes CAISESGQGYEQYF.

This clonotype has a count of ten or more. The gene calls are TRBV5-1 and TRBJ2-5; 9 nucleotides agree with TRBD1. Germline-derived CDR1 and CDR2 are SGHRS and YFSETQ. The CDR3 consists of 17 residues. V was clipped by 2 bases and J by 5 bases; unmatched bases: 13. CDR3 bases: TGCGCCAGCAGCTTACGGGACAGGGAAAGATTCGGGGAGACCCAGTACTTC. It yields the protein CASSLRDRERFGETQYF.

This clonotype occurred a few times. The chain links TRBV29-1 to TRBJ1-2, with 9 bases aligning to TRBD1. This CDR3 comprises 12 residues. The V gene's germline CDR1 is SQVTM and CDR2 ANQGSEA. The junction had 7 bases not matched to a gene; V was cut back by 6 bases and J by 8 bases. The CDR3 DNA is TGCAGCGTGGGGACAGGGCGGGAAGGCTACACCTTC. Translation: CSVGTGREGYTF.

The rearrangement uses TRBV10-3 and TRBJ1-6, with D possibly being TRBD1 (5 bases). Germline CDR1 ENHRY, CDR2 SYGVKD. The length of the CDR3 is 15 residues. V was clipped by 2 bases and J by 4 bases, with 9 bases between them. This chain's CDR3 is CAISEREGYNSPLHF. The CDR3 DNA reads as TGTGCCATCAGTGAGCGGGAGGGGTATAATTCACCCCTCCACTTT.

This clonotype came up many times. The chain links TRBV19 to TRBJ1-6; possible D gene TRBD1, 5 bases. Germline assignment: CDR1 LNHDA and CDR2 SQIVND (reference sequence). This CDR3 comprises 15 residues. Deletions cut 0 bases from V and 9 bases from J, with 12 bases between. CDR3 residues: CASSIDQTGGSPLHF. CDR3 bases: TGTGCCAGTAGTATAGATCAGACGGGGGGTTCACCCCTCCACTTT.

The rearrangement joins TRBV11-1 to TRBJ2-3; TRBD2 agrees at 16 bases. J was trimmed by 4 bases and V by 2 bases; bases with no gene match: 15. CDR3 length: 21 residues. CDR1 SGHAT and CDR2 FQDESV come from the germline V gene (reference sequence). CDR3 region: CASSLLYSGLAGGRSADTQYF. The CDR3 DNA reads as TGTGCCAGCAGCTTACTCTATTCGGGACTAGCGGGGGGGCGTAGCGCAGATACGCAGTATTTT.

This clonotype was counted many times. V is TRBV5-5 and J is TRBJ2-5, with no clear D. CDR3 length equals 14 residues. The V gene lost 0 bases and the J gene lost 5 bases, with 11 bases spanning the gap. Germline CDR1 is SGHKS and CDR2 is YYEKEE (reference sequence). The CDR3 DNA sequence: TGTGCCAGCAGCTTGGGACTCCCCGGGGAGACCCAGTACTTC. This codes for CASSLGLPGETQYF.

This clonotype occurred many times. The rearrangement links TRBV7-2 to TRBJ2-7; 9 positions agree with TRBD2. The ends lost 6 bases at V and 2 bases at J; junction bases unmatched: 2. Germline V CDR1 and CDR2: SGHTA, FQGNSA. The CDR3 is made up of 13 amino acids. The chain's CDR3 is CASRPSGAYEQYF. In DNA form, the CDR3 reads TGTGCCAGCAGACCTAGCGGGGCCTACGAGCAGTACTTC.

This clonotype was found a few times. It may be a read error: a sequence one base away is much more abundant. This chain links TRBV11-1 with TRBJ2-5; 14 nucleotides align to TRBD2. The germline V gene encodes CDR1 SGHAT and CDR2 FQDESV (reference sequence). With 10 bases clipped from V and 9 bases from J, the junction kept 22 bases outside the gene matches. The CDR3 runs 18 residues. The CDR3 spells CATRGTSGGPEILEAQYF. In nucleotides, the CDR3 is TGTGCCACCCGTGGGACTAGCGGGGGACCCGAGATTTTGGAGGCCCAGTACTTC. The full variable domain, with the rest looked up from reference TRBV11-1 and TRBJ2-5, is EAEVAQSPRYKITEKSQAVAFWCDPISGHATLYWYRQILGQGPELLVQFQDESVVDDSQLPKDRFSAERLKGVDSTLKIQPAELGDSAMYLCATRGTSGGPEILEAQYFGPGTRLLVL.

This clonotype was found many times. The chain recombines TRBV7-2 with TRBJ1-4; TRBD1 matches at 8 bases. V was pared by 4 bases and J by 2 bases, with 0 bases of the junction left unmatched. The germline CDR1 and CDR2 sequences are SGHTA and FQGNSA. The length of the CDR3 is 14 residues. CDR3 sequence (DNA): TGTGCCAGCAGCTGGACAGGGACTAATGAAAAACTGTTTTTT. Translation gives CASSWTGTNEKLFF.

Notes on this clonotype: The conserved phenylalanine or tryptophan is not found at the CDR3 terminus, so this likely reflects a read error. The rearrangement uses TRBV20-1 and TRBJ2-7; D ambiguous. Germline V gene lookup returns CDR1 DFQATT and CDR2 SNEGSKA (reference sequence). The V end was cut by 6 bases, the J end by 5 bases, with 20 bases between. The CDR3 consists of 14 residues. CDR3 protein: CSAIISGPPHEQYS. Written as DNA, the CDR3 is TGCAGTGCAATCATTTCCGGACCTCCACACGAGCAGTACTCC.

The CDR3 here is CASSSGRGDEQYF. The CDR3 DNA reads as TGTGCCAGCAGCTCCGGCAGGGGGGACGAGCAGTACTTC. The V gene is TRBV7-2, the J gene TRBJ2-7; D perhaps matches TRBD1 (7 bases). Germline lookup yields CDR1 SGHTA and CDR2 FQGNSA. V lost 4 bases and J 5 bases, leaving 12 bases between the germline ends. The CDR3 runs 13 residues.

This clonotype showed up many times. V is TRBV7-2 and J is TRBJ2-1, with 7 bases matching TRBD2. Germline trimming cut 1 base from V and 10 bases from J; bases unmatched to any gene: 7. The germline V gene has CDR1 SGHTA and CDR2 FQGNSA. CDR3 length: 14 amino acids. The CDR3 sequence: CASSLVGGVGEQFF. DNA of the CDR3: TGTGCCAGCAGCTTAGTGGGGGGGGTGGGAGAGCAGTTCTTC.

This chain uses TRBV6-2 or TRBV6-3 with TRBJ1-1, with D perhaps TRBD1 (6 bases). V lost 5 bases to trimming and J lost 1 base, with 14 bases between them. This CDR3 is 15 amino acids long. Germline CDR1 is MNHEY and CDR2 is SVGEGT. DNA for the CDR3: TGTGCCAGCAGTGGGCAGGGGACGAGGAACACTGAAGCTTTCTTT. Protein sequence: CASSGQGTRNTEAFF.

The sample holds many counts of this clonotype. Germline and junction disagree at one end, which may indicate a read error. The V call is TRBV6-5, the J call TRBJ2-2; D not resolved. Looked up from germline, CDR1 is MNHEY and CDR2 is SVGAGI. The CDR3 consists of 11 residues. The CDR3 DNA follows: TGTGCCAGCGGTTACACCGGGGAGCTGTTTTTT. As protein: CASGYTGELFF.

This sequence joins TRBV12-3 or TRBV12-4 and TRBJ1-2; 9 bases fit TRBD1. The CDR3 is made up of 14 amino acids. Trimming removed 0 bases from V and 8 bases from J; junction bases left unmatched: 4. The CDR3 here is CASSLAGTGRGYTF. CDR3 DNA: TGTGCCAGCAGTTTAGCAGGGACAGGGCGAGGCTACACCTTC.